A single sample is the source of the 25 T cell receptor beta chains below, sequenced in a study of blood T cell repertoires in COVID-19. Measured with immunoSEQ multiplex PCR; TCRdb has only the in-frame clones, and not every one. The repertoire holds around 63,000 clones, with roughly 90% as singletons. The sequenced sample was peripheral blood. The receptors come from a woman aged 55-69 years with acute or convalescent COVID-19.

The chain employs TRBV5-5 and TRBJ1-2; no reliable D call. With 0 bases removed from V and 8 bases from J, the gap between germline ends came to 8 bases. Germline V gives CDR1 SGHKS, CDR2 YYEKEE (reference sequence). The CDR3 is 12 residues long. Here the CDR3 DNA reads TGTGCCAGCAGCTTGGGTCAGGCCGGCTACACCTTC. Amino acids: CASSLGQAGYTF.

The chain has TRBV20-1 and TRBJ2-7; possible D gene TRBD1, 6 bases. The CDR3 is 10 residues long. Germline values: CDR1 DFQATT, CDR2 SNEGSKA (reference sequence). V lost 0 bases, J lost 9 bases, and 6 bases lay in between. The DNA for the CDR3 is TGCAGTGCTAGAGAGACAGGGCAGTACGTC. Its translation: CSARETGQYV.

The V and J genes are TRBV3-1 (or the pseudogene TRBV3-2) and TRBJ1-3, with 8 bases identical to TRBD1. CDR3 length equals 14 residues. From germline, CDR1 is LGHDT and CDR2 YNNKEL (reference sequence). Trimming cost V 1 base and J 4 bases; bases outside gene matches: 0. CDR3 amino acids: CASSQGTGGNTIYF. DNA of the CDR3: TGTGCCAGCAGCCAAGGGACAGGGGGAAACACCATATATTTT.

The chain links TRBV24-1 to TRBJ2-1, with D possibly being TRBD1 (6 bases). Germline V lookup: CDR1 KGHDR, CDR2 SFDVKD. This CDR3 has 17 amino acids. V lost 5 bases and J lost 7, with 23 bases in between. This CDR3 reads CATSARLEAGDSNEQFF. The CDR3 nucleotides are TGTGCCACCAGTGCCCGCTTGGAGGCAGGGGATTCAAATGAGCAGTTCTTC.

The chain recombines TRBV5-1 with TRBJ1-5; D not certain. The V gene's germline CDR1 is SGHRS and CDR2 YFSETQ. V was cut by 0 bases and J by 7 bases, with 11 bases left in between. The CDR3 consists of 14 residues. The CDR3 DNA reads TGCGCCAGCAGCTTGGGCGGGGTACAGCAGCCCCAGCATTTT. It is translated as CASSLGGVQQPQHF. The complete variable domain, with remaining parts taken from reference TRBV5-1 and TRBJ1-5, reads KAGVTQTPRYLIKTRGQQVTLSCSPISGHRSVSWYQQTPGQGLQFLFEYFSETQRNKGNFPGRFSGRQFSNSRSEMNVSTLELGDSALYLCASSLGGVQQPQHFGDGTRLSIL.

The gene calls are TRBV6-5 and TRBJ2-7, with TRBD1 matching 7 bases. The CDR3 length is 14 residues. V was clipped by 6 bases and J by 2 bases; unmatched bases: 7. Germline-derived CDR1 and CDR2 are MNHEY and SVGAGI. DNA of the CDR3: TGTGCCAGCAGGCTAGGCACAGGGGCCTACGAGCAGTACGTC. This gives the protein CASRLGTGAYEQYV.

The gene calls are TRBV6-1 and TRBJ1-1, with unresolved D. The germline CDR1 and CDR2 sequences are MNHNS and SASEGT. Trimming removed 3 bases at V and 1 base at J, with 6 bases between. The length of the CDR3 is 13 residues. The CDR3 region is CASSETTNTEAFF. Here the CDR3 DNA reads TGTGCCAGCAGTGAGACTACGAACACTGAAGCTTTCTTT.

This clone was detected once. The chain has TRBV5-4 and TRBJ2-1; TRBD2 matches at 7 bases. CDR1 is SGHNT, CDR2 YYREEE, per germline (reference sequence). V was clipped by 0 bases and J by 7 bases; unmatched bases: 13. This CDR3 contains 17 residues. CDR3 in amino acids: CASSLESGGRLVNEQFF. The CDR3 bases are TGTGCCAGCAGCTTGGAGTCGGGCGGGAGATTAGTTAATGAGCAGTTCTTC.

The rearrangement joins TRBV19 to TRBJ1-5; possible D gene TRBD1, 6 bases. The CDR3 is made up of 15 amino acids. Per germline, CDR1 LNHDA and CDR2 SQIVND (reference sequence). The germline V and J ends were trimmed by 9 bases and 4 bases, with 19 bases remaining between them. Here the CDR3 DNA reads TGTGCCAGCTCGACAGGATCCCCTGGGAATCAGCCCCAGCATTTT. Protein product: CASSTGSPGNQPQHF.

The chain carries TRBV18 and TRBJ1-2; 8 positions agree with TRBD1. The length of the CDR3 is 14 residues. J was trimmed by 7 bases and V by 5 bases; bases with no gene match: 9. Germline V lookup: CDR1 KGHSH, CDR2 LQKENI. CDR3 sequence: CASSSSQGQGGYTF. In nucleotides, the CDR3 is TGTGCCAGCTCATCATCTCAAGGACAGGGTGGCTACACCTTC.

The genes are TRBV4-2 and TRBJ2-2; 8 nucleotides align to TRBD2. Germline V lookup: CDR1 LGHNA, CDR2 YNFKEQ. The length of the CDR3 is 17 residues. The trim removed 0 bases at V and 4 bases at J, leaving 7 bases unmatched. DNA for the CDR3: TGTGCCAGCAGCCAAGACATTGGACTAGCACGCACCGGGGAGCTGTTTTTT. It is translated as CASSQDIGLARTGELFF.

The CDR3 is CASSHPTRNYPPSSYEQYV. CDR3 sequence (DNA): TGTGCCAGCAGCCACCCGACTAGGAACTATCCCCCTAGCTCCTACGAGCAGTACGTC. The rearrangement uses TRBV3-1 (or the pseudogene TRBV3-2) and TRBJ2-7; a possible D gene is TRBD2 (6 bases). Trimming pared 3 bases from V and 0 bases from J, leaving 24 bases between. Germline loops: CDR1 LGHDT, CDR2 YNNKEL (reference sequence). The length of the CDR3 is 19 residues.

The chain couples TRBV7-6 to TRBJ1-4; 7 bases map to TRBD1. V shed 4 bases, J shed 3 bases, and the junction held 8 bases outside the gene matches. This CDR3 has 16 residues. Germline CDR1 reads SGHVS; CDR2 reads FNYEAQ. The CDR3 is CASSSVQTGPNEKLFF. The DNA for the CDR3 is TGTGCCAGCAGCTCCGTCCAGACAGGGCCTAATGAAAAACTGTTTTTT.

V usage is TRBV7-8 and J usage is TRBJ2-5; 12 bases are a match to TRBD2. J was trimmed by 4 bases and V by 4 bases; bases with no gene match: 1. The CDR3 consists of 14 residues. The germline V gene encodes CDR1 SGHVS and CDR2 FQNEAQ. DNA of the CDR3: TGTGCCAGCAGCTCGACTAGCGGGGGAGAGACCCAGTACTTC. It specifies CASSSTSGGETQYF.

This chain uses TRBV7-3 with TRBJ1-1, with 7 bases matching TRBD1. The germline V gene has CDR1 SGHTA and CDR2 FQGTGA. The CDR3 is 17 residues long. After removal of 3 bases from V and 4 bases from J, the junction contained 14 bases not matched to a gene. The CDR3 is CASSFPRGLERSTEAFF. In DNA form, the CDR3 reads TGTGCCAGCAGCTTTCCCAGGGGGTTGGAGCGTTCCACTGAAGCTTTCTTT.

In its sample, this clone was seen once. The chain joins TRBV3-1 (or the pseudogene TRBV3-2) to TRBJ2-1, with 11 bases that match TRBD2. This CDR3 comprises 16 residues. V gave up 6 bases and J gave up 5 bases; unmatched junction bases: 9. Germline V gives CDR1 LGHDT, CDR2 YNNKEL (reference sequence). DNA of the CDR3: TGTGCCAGCAGTAGACTAGCGGGACAGACTAACAATGAGCAGTTCTTC. Residues: CASSRLAGQTNNEQFF.

This chain links TRBV4-1 with TRBJ2-7; TRBD1 aligns across 9 bases. The junction had 0 bases not matched to a gene; V was cut back by 3 bases and J by 3 bases. Germline CDR1 and CDR2: MGHRA and YSYEKL. The CDR3 runs to 13 residues. The CDR3 DNA reads as TGCGCCAGCAGCCAGGACAGGGGCTACGAGCAGTACGTC. It translates to CASSQDRGYEQYV.

The gene calls are TRBV9 and TRBJ2-2, with 8 bases aligning to TRBD2. Trimming removed 3 bases from V and 6 bases from J; junction bases left unmatched: 7. The length of the CDR3 is 15 residues. CDR1 is SGDLS and CDR2 is YYNGEE in the germline V gene. The CDR3 DNA is TGTGCCAGCAGCGAGAGCGGGGGAAGGGCCGGGGAGCTGTTTTTT. Amino acid sequence: CASSESGGRAGELFF.

This clone was counted a few times. The gene calls are TRBV27 and TRBJ2-1; 8 bases agree with TRBD1. Germline CDR1 is MNHEY and CDR2 is SMNVEV (reference sequence). The trim removed 3 bases at V and 6 bases at J, leaving 16 bases unmatched. There are 18 residues in the CDR3. The CDR3 DNA is TGTGCCAGCAGTTTCTCGATCCGGCCCGGGACAGGTCGCAATGAGCAGTTCTTC. This codes for CASSFSIRPGTGRNEQFF.

This CDR3 reads CASSFIRGGSPLHF. The CDR3 nucleotides read TGTGCCAGCAGCTTCATTCGGGGGGGCTCACCCCTCCACTTT. The chain recombines TRBV7-2 with TRBJ1-6; weak D call: TRBD1 (6 bases). The CDR3 has 14 amino acids. Germline loops: CDR1 SGHTA, CDR2 FQGNSA. V lost 3 bases and J 10 bases, leaving 13 bases between the germline ends.

The chain recombines TRBV12-3 or TRBV12-4 with TRBJ1-2; the D gene is possibly TRBD1 (6 bases). The CDR3 contains 13 residues. V was pared by 6 bases and J by 4 bases, with 12 bases between. CDR3 residues: CASSPLGAYGYTF. The CDR3 DNA is TGTGCCAGCAGCCCTTTGGGGGCCTATGGCTACACCTTC.

This sequence joins TRBV29-1 and TRBJ2-7; D unclear. Germline V gives CDR1 SQVTM, CDR2 ANQGSEA. This CDR3 contains 8 residues. CDR3 sequence (DNA): TGCAGCGTTGAGCGTCGGGTCGTC. It codes for CSVERRVV.

This clone appeared a few times. This chain links TRBV2 with TRBJ1-4; D ambiguous. V was shortened by 5 bases and J by 5 bases, with 15 bases between the two germline ends. This CDR3 has 15 residues. Germline V gene sequence: CDR1 SNHLY, CDR2 FYNNEI. This CDR3 is CASSSDTLPNEKLFF. For the CDR3, the DNA is TGTGCCAGCAGTTCTGACACCTTGCCAAATGAAAAACTGTTTTTT.

The J gene is TRBJ1-5, the V gene TRBV6-4; a weak D match, TRBD1 (5 bases). CDR1 and CDR2 from the germline V gene are MRHNA and SNTAGT. V was trimmed by 7 bases and J by 7 bases, leaving 17 bases between them. The CDR3 is 14 residues long. DNA for the CDR3: TGTGCCAGCACGCCGCAGGGTAGAGAACAGCCCCAGCATTTT. Its translation is CASTPQGREQPQHF.

The V gene is TRBV15, the J gene TRBJ2-1; TRBD2 agrees at 7 bases. The CDR3 contains 16 residues. V gave up 5 bases and J gave up 6 bases; unmatched junction bases: 13. Germline V lookup: CDR1 LNHNV, CDR2 YYDKDF (reference sequence). The CDR3 is CATSEWGGRRTNEQFF. Written as DNA, the CDR3 is TGTGCCACCAGCGAATGGGGAGGGAGGAGGACCAATGAGCAGTTCTTC.